These 21 T cell receptor beta chains came from one sample sequenced in a study of regulatory T cells in long-lasting Graves disease. The time point here: newly diagnosed GD, antithyroid drugs for less than 3 months. PBMC RNA was the source of the TCR library. For TCR beta, libraries came from iRepertoire HTBI primers and Arm-PCR of CDR3 regions. One entry per CDR3 protein results from TCRdb running MiXCR on the multiplex PCR reads. Here the sample spans more than 400,000 distinct CDR3 sequences, roughly 15% being singletons. The same data also went into a second study, on T cells in Graves' hyperthyroidism and ophthalmopathy.

Sequenced material: peripheral blood mononuclear cells (PBMCs), taken at new diagnosis, from a patient treated with antithyroid drugs. The receptors were gathered from a woman in her 30s with Graves disease.

J is TRBJ2-1 and V is TRBV29-1; D is unresolved. The CDR3 loop spans 13 amino acids. Germline-derived CDR1 and CDR2 are SQVTM and ANQGSEA. The V and J ends lost 6 bases and 1 base respectively, with 10 bases between them. CDR3 sequence: CSVLTGSYNEQFF. In DNA form, the CDR3 reads TGCAGCGTCCTGACTGGATCCTACAATGAGCAGTTCTTC.

The table lists this clonotype with many counts. The chain employs TRBV11-2 and TRBJ2-3; 10 nucleotides line up with TRBD2. The CDR3 covers 20 residues. Trimming at V came to 2 bases and at J to 1 base, leaving 15 bases not matched to a gene. Germline CDR1 is SGHAT and CDR2 is FQNNGV. CDR3 nucleotide sequence: TGTGCCAGCAGCTTACCCCCCGGGTGGCTAGCGGGAGTTGGCACAGATACGCAGTATTTT. It is translated as CASSLPPGWLAGVGTDTQYF.

This clonotype was seen many times. The J gene is TRBJ2-5, the V gene TRBV30, with D hard to call. The V gene lost 5 bases and the J gene lost 5 bases, with 6 bases spanning the gap. The germline V gene has CDR1 GTSNPN and CDR2 SVGIG (reference sequence). The CDR3 loop spans 10 amino acids. The CDR3 is CAWGRETQYF. CDR3 nucleotide sequence: TGTGCCTGGGGTCGGGAGACCCAGTACTTC.

The rearrangement links TRBV7-6 to TRBJ2-7, with unresolved D. Germline CDR1 reads SGHVS; CDR2 reads FNYEAQ. V dropped 5 bases and J dropped 4 bases, with 18 bases sitting between them. CDR3 length equals 15 residues. The CDR3 region is CASSDTTRFPYEQYF. CDR3 DNA: TGTGCCAGCAGCGACACGACCAGGTTTCCGTACGAGCAGTACTTC.

This clonotype was picked up a small number of times. The chain employs TRBV27 and TRBJ2-6, with a weak D call TRBD2 (6 bases). CDR3 size: 15 residues. The V end was cut by 4 bases, the J end by 2 bases, with 9 bases between. Per the germline V gene, CDR1 is MNHEY and CDR2 is SMNVEV (reference sequence). CDR3 protein: CASSSEGAGANVLTF. The CDR3 DNA sequence: TGTGCCAGCAGTTCGGAGGGAGCTGGGGCCAACGTCCTGACTTTC.

On this clonotype: A much larger clone sits a single nucleotide away, making a read error possible. This chain connects TRBV2 to TRBJ2-7, with TRBD2 identical over 8 bases. This CDR3 region has 13 residues. CDR1 and CDR2 (germline): SNHLY, FYNNEI. CDR3 DNA: TGTGTCAGCGTCGCGGGACTAGCCTACGAGCAGTACTTC. Protein product: CVSVAGLAYEQYF.

This clonotype has a count of ten or more. Compared with germline, one end of the junction differs, possibly owing to a read error. The J gene is TRBJ2-1, the V gene TRBV30; D unresolved. The germline V gene encodes CDR1 GTSNPN and CDR2 SVGIG (reference sequence). The CDR3 runs to 17 residues. Written as DNA, the CDR3 is TGTACCTGGAGTGATCCTGGTATTAGATTGCGGTACAATGAGCAGTTCTTC. Protein: CTWSDPGIRLRYNEQFF.

The V call is TRBV5-1, the J call TRBJ2-1; TRBD1 might be the D (6 bases). There are 16 residues in the CDR3. In germline, CDR1 is SGHRS, CDR2 YFSETQ. Trimming removed 6 bases at V and 3 bases at J, with 19 bases between. In nucleotides, the CDR3 is TGCGCCAGCACCCCAGGGGTACCTCGTCGCTACAATGAGCAGTTCTTC. Translating it yields CASTPGVPRRYNEQFF.

This clonotype was counted a few times. The V call is TRBV6-2 or TRBV6-3, the J call TRBJ1-1; no firm D call. This CDR3 region has 11 residues. Germline CDR1 MNHEY, CDR2 SVGEGT. V lost 10 bases and J lost 0, with 6 bases in between. CDR3 coding DNA: TGTGCCACATGGATGAACACTGAAGCTTTCTTT. Translation gives CATWMNTEAFF.

There are many counts of this clonotype. The CDR3 sequence: CASKRDPGGETQYF. The CDR3 DNA is TGTGCCAGCAAGCGGGACCCAGGCGGGGAGACCCAGTACTTC. J is TRBJ2-5 and V is TRBV6-1; 7 bases map to TRBD2. Germline V gene lookup returns CDR1 MNHNS and CDR2 SASEGT. The J segment lost 5 bases and the V segment lost 7 bases, leaving 10 bases of the junction unmatched. The CDR3 spans 14 residues.

This clonotype showed up just once. CDR3 coding DNA: TGCAGTGCCCCAGGGACATTCCTAGCGGGTGACTCCTACGAGCAGTACTTC. Encoded protein: CSAPGTFLAGDSYEQYF. This rearrangement joins TRBV20-1 to TRBJ2-7, with TRBD2 matching 8 bases. This CDR3 contains 17 residues. V shed 6 bases, J shed 0 bases, and the junction held 16 bases outside the gene matches. CDR1 and CDR2 from the germline V gene are DFQATT and SNEGSKA (reference sequence).

This clonotype was counted many times. The chain links TRBV5-1 to TRBJ2-1; either TRBD1 or TRBD2 may fit D (5 bases each). Germline V gene sequence: CDR1 SGHRS, CDR2 YFSETQ. The CDR3 has 15 amino acids. V was pared by 0 bases and J by 2 bases, with 9 bases between. CDR3 nucleotide sequence: TGCGCCAGCAGCTTGGACGGGACGGCCTACAATGAGCAGTTCTTC. This codes for CASSLDGTAYNEQFF.

Turning to this clonotype: One end of the junction varies from germline; a read error may be responsible. This sequence joins TRBV7-6 and TRBJ2-4, with D tentatively TRBD1 (5 bases). CDR3 length: 16 amino acids. CDR1 and CDR2 (germline): SGHVS, FNYEAQ. As DNA, the CDR3 is TGTGCCAGCAGCTTAGGTGGCAGGGTCCCCGGAAACATGCAGTACTTC. Protein: CASSLGGRVPGNMQYF. The full variable domain, its missing parts supplied by reference TRBV7-6 and TRBJ2-4, is GAGVSQSPRYKVTKRGQDVALRCDPISGHVSLYWYRQALGQGPEFLTYFNYEAQQDKSGLPNDRFSAERPEGSISTLTIQRTEQRDSAMYRCASSLGGRVPGNMQYFGAGTRLSVL.

The gene calls are TRBV12-3 or TRBV12-4 and TRBJ2-3; D ambiguous. The CDR3 is 14 residues long. V dropped 4 bases and J dropped 2 bases, with 10 bases sitting between them. CDR3 in amino acids: CASSSGRYTDTQYF. The CDR3 coding sequence is TGTGCCAGCAGTTCTGGGCGGTACACAGATACGCAGTATTTT.

At least ten counts were recorded for this clonotype. The chain employs TRBV11-2 and TRBJ2-5; 8 bases are shared with TRBD2. V trimming: 0 bases; J trimming: 5 bases; junction bases outside the gene matches: 14. This CDR3 has 18 amino acids. Germline CDR1 SGHAT, CDR2 FQNNGV. Written as DNA, the CDR3 is TGTGCCAGCAGCTTAGAAAGGGTCTGGCGGGAGGATAACGAGACCCAGTACTTC. Amino acid sequence: CASSLERVWREDNETQYF.

In its sample, this clonotype was seen many times. The chain has TRBV29-1 and TRBJ2-1; D perhaps matches TRBD2 (5 bases). Trimming took off 4 bases at V and 9 bases at J, with 10 bases between the two ends. This CDR3 is built from 11 residues. Germline V gene data show CDR1 as SQVTM and CDR2 as ANQGSEA. The chain's CDR3 is CSVALAAEQFF. CDR3 coding DNA: TGCAGCGTTGCCCTAGCAGCTGAGCAGTTCTTC.

Comments on this clonotype: A much larger clone lies one base from this, so it may be a read error. The chain links TRBV5-1 to TRBJ1-1; 7 bases line up with TRBD1. The CDR3 has 15 residues. Germline assignment: CDR1 SGHRS and CDR2 YFSETQ. Germline trimming cut 4 bases from V and 7 bases from J; bases unmatched to any gene: 13. CDR3 DNA: TGCGCCAGCAGCCTAGGGGGCCAGTCCAAGGATGAAGCTTTCTTT. It translates to CASSLGGQSKDEAFF.

This clonotype was found many times. The chain employs TRBV3-1 and TRBJ1-2; D is ambiguous. Germline CDR1 is LGHDT and CDR2 is YNNKEL (reference sequence). This CDR3 has 14 amino acids. Trimming left V 1 base short and J 2 bases short, with 8 bases between. CDR3 sequence reads: CASSQVGTNYGYTF. The CDR3 region has the DNA TGTGCCAGCAGCCAAGTCGGCACCAACTATGGCTACACCTTC.

Many counts were recorded for this clonotype. The chain combines TRBV11-2 with TRBJ2-1; 7 bases agree with TRBD1. The CDR3 is 16 amino acids. V gave up 1 base and J gave up 3 bases; unmatched junction bases: 6. The germline CDR1 and CDR2 sequences are SGHAT and FQNNGV. The DNA of the CDR3 is TGTGCCAGCAGCTTAGGTACGGGACAGTACTACAATGAGCAGTTCTTC. Residues: CASSLGTGQYYNEQFF.

The gene calls are TRBV29-1 and TRBJ2-3; D possibly corresponds to TRBD2 (5 bases). The CDR3 runs 15 residues. CDR1 SQVTM and CDR2 ANQGSEA come from the germline V gene. Trimming took off 0 bases at V and 3 bases at J, with 13 bases between the two ends. The CDR3 bases are TGCAGCGTTGAAGACCGGAGGACCAAAACAGATACGCAGTATTTT. Translating it yields CSVEDRRTKTDTQYF.

The chain links TRBV5-1 to TRBJ2-5; 7 bases align to TRBD2. Per the germline V gene, CDR1 is SGHRS and CDR2 is YFSETQ. The V gene end was trimmed by 0 bases and the J gene end by 5 bases; junction bases not matched to a gene: 10. This CDR3 region has 16 residues. The CDR3 is CASSLGSSGGGETQYF. DNA of the CDR3: TGCGCCAGCAGCTTGGGGTCTAGCGGAGGTGGTGAGACCCAGTACTTC. Full variable domain (remainder filled in from reference TRBV5-1 and TRBJ2-5): KAGVTQTPRYLIKTRGQQVTLSCSPISGHRSVSWYQQTPGQGLQFLFEYFSETQRNKGNFPGRFSGRQFSNSRSEMNVSTLELGDSALYLCASSLGSSGGGETQYFGPGTRLLVL.